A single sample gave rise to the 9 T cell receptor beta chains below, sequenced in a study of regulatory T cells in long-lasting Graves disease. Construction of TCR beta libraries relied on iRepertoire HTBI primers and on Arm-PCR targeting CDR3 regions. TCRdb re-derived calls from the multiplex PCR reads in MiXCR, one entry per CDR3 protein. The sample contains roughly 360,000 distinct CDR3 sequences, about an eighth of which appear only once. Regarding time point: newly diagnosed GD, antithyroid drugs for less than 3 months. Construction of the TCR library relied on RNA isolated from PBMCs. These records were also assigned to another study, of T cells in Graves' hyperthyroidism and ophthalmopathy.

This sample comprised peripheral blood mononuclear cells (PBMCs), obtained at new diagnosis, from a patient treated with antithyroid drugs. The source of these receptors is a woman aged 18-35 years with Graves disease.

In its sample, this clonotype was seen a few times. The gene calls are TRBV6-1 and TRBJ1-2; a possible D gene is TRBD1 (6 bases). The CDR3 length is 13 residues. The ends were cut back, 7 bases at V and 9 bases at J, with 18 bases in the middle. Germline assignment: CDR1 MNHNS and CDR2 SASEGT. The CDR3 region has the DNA TGTGCCAGCATTGACAGGTTTGCGGGGAGCTACACCTTC. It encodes CASIDRFAGSYTF.

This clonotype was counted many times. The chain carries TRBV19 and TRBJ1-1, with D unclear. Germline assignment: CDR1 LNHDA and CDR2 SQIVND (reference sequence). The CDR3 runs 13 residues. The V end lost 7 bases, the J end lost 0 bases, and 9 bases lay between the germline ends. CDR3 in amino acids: CASIPTLNTEAFF. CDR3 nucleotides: TGTGCCAGTATTCCGACTCTGAACACTGAAGCTTTCTTT.

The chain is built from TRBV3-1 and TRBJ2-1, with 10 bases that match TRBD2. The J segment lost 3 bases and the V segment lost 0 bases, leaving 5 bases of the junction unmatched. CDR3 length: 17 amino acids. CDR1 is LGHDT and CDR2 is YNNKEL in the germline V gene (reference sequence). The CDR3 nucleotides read TGTGCCAGCAGCCAAGACATAGCGGGAGGAGGCTACAATGAGCAGTTCTTC. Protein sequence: CASSQDIAGGGYNEQFF.

This CDR3 reads CASSYESYLDTQYF. The CDR3 region has the DNA TGTGCCAGCAGTTACGAGAGCTATCTAGATACGCAGTATTTT. V gene TRBV6-5 combines with J gene TRBJ2-3; D uncertain. The ends were cut back, 2 bases at V and 5 bases at J, with 11 bases in the middle. Germline CDR1 and CDR2: MNHEY and SVGAGI. The CDR3 has 14 residues.

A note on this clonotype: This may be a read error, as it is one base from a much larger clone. CDR3 residues: CATSDFGTDTQYF. CDR3 sequence (DNA): TGTGCCACCAGTGATTTTGGCACAGATACGCAGTATTTT. J is TRBJ2-3 and V is TRBV24-1; D not certain. From germline, CDR1 is KGHDR and CDR2 SFDVKD. V gave up 1 base and J gave up 1 base, with 2 bases separating them. CDR3 length: 13 residues.

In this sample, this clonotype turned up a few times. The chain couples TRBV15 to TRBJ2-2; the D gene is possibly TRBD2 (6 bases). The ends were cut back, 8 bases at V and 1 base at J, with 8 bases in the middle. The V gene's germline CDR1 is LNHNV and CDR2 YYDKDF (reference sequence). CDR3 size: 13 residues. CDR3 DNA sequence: TGTGCCACCGGAGCGGGGAACACCGGGGAGCTGTTTTTT. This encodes CATGAGNTGELFF.

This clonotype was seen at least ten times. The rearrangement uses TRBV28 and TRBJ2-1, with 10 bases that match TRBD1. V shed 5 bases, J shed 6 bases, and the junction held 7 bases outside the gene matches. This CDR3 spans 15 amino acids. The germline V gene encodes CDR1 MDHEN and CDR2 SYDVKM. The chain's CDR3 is CASSTRDRGSNEQFF. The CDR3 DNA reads TGTGCCAGCAGTACACGGGACAGGGGCTCCAATGAGCAGTTCTTC.

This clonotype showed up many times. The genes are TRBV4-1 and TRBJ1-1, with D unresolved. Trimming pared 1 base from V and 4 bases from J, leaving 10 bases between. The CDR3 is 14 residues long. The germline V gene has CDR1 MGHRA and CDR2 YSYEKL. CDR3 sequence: CASSQGGIGTEAFF. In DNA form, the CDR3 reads TGCGCCAGCAGCCAAGGTGGGATCGGCACTGAAGCTTTCTTT.

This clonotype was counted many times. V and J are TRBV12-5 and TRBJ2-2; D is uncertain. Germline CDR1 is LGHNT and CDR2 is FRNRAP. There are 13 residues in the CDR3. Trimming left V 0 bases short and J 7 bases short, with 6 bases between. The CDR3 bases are TGTGCTAGTGGTTTGGTACCCATCGGGGAGCTGTTTTTT. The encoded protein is CASGLVPIGELFF.